One and the same sample provided the 23 T cell receptor beta chains below, sequenced in a study of OX40 agonist ivuxolimab in advanced cancers. TCRdb's table, derived via immunoSEQ multiplex PCR, lists solely in-frame clones and lacks some. This sample has roughly 50,000 clones; around four fifths occur once, and the top ten carry 1.2%. The specimen comprised CD4+ or CD8+ T cells sorted from blood, sampled in a trial of the OX40 agonist ivuxolimab. Receptors originate from an adult with an advanced solid tumor such as melanoma, head and neck, liver or kidney cancer.

V and J are TRBV19 and TRBJ1-5; 7 bases match TRBD1. CDR1 LNHDA and CDR2 SQIVND come from the germline V gene (reference sequence). The junction had 10 bases not matched to a gene; V was cut back by 6 bases and J by 5 bases. The CDR3 is 15 amino acids. This CDR3 is CASRTDRSTYQPQHF. The CDR3 bases are TGTGCCAGTAGAACGGACAGGTCCACTTATCAGCCCCAGCATTTT.

This chain connects TRBV5-4 to TRBJ2-7, with D perhaps TRBD1 (6 bases). The CDR3 extends over 14 amino acids. Germline-derived CDR1 and CDR2 are SGHNT and YYREEE (reference sequence). V lost 4 bases and J 2 bases, leaving 13 bases between the germline ends. The CDR3 is CASSPTGSTYEQYF. As DNA, the CDR3 is TGTGCCAGCAGCCCGACAGGCTCCACCTACGAGCAGTACTTC.

This clone is a singleton in its sample. This chain uses TRBV19 with TRBJ1-6, with unresolved D. The germline gives CDR1 LNHDA, CDR2 SQIVND (reference sequence). Trimming took 8 bases from V and 3 from J, leaving 17 bases between them. The CDR3 sequence is 16 residues long. The CDR3 DNA reads as TGTGCCAGTGCAGATCAGCAGGCGGACTATAATTCACCCCTCCACTTT. It specifies CASADQQADYNSPLHF.

The rearrangement joins TRBV27 to TRBJ2-1; possibly TRBD1 for D (5 bases). CDR3 length: 13 residues. Germline CDR1 MNHEY, CDR2 SMNVEV (reference sequence). V lost 2 bases and J lost 8, with 10 bases in between. Written as DNA, the CDR3 is TGTGCCAGCAGTTTAGATTGGGGCTATGAGCAGTTCTTC. Its translation is CASSLDWGYEQFF.

The genes are TRBV6-1 and TRBJ2-7; D not resolved. Germline V lookup: CDR1 MNHNS, CDR2 SASEGT. This CDR3 contains 11 residues. V gave up 6 bases and J gave up 4 bases, with 7 bases separating them. CDR3 amino acids: CASSGRYEQYF. CDR3 nucleotide sequence: TGTGCCAGCAGCGGAAGATACGAGCAGTACTTC.

This CDR3 reads CASSLRVGTSGREEETQYF. The CDR3 DNA follows: TGTGCCAGCAGCTTAAGGGTGGGGACTAGCGGGAGGGAGGAAGAGACCCAGTACTTC. V usage is TRBV7-2 and J usage is TRBJ2-5; 16 positions match TRBD2. CDR1 SGHTA and CDR2 FQGNSA come from the germline V gene. The J segment lost 3 bases and the V segment lost 2 bases, leaving 9 bases of the junction unmatched. This CDR3 spans 19 amino acids.

J is TRBJ1-4 and V is TRBV11-2, with TRBD1 as a possible D gene (5 bases). The CDR3 has 15 amino acids. Trimming shortened V by 0 bases and J by 8 bases, and 13 bases separated the two germline ends. The germline V gene has CDR1 SGHAT and CDR2 FQNNGV. This chain's CDR3 is CASSLDRRAAEKLFF. The CDR3 nucleotides are TGTGCCAGCAGCTTAGATCGCAGGGCGGCCGAAAAACTGTTTTTT. Complete variable domain (other parts from reference TRBV11-2 and TRBJ1-4): EAGVAQSPRYKIIEKRQSVAFWCNPISGHATLYWYQQILGQGPKLLIQFQNNGVVDDSQLPKDRFSAERLKGVDSTLKIQPAKLEDSAVYLCASSLDRRAAEKLFFGSGTQLSVL.

The chain couples TRBV5-1 to TRBJ2-5; D is unclear. The CDR3 is made up of 13 amino acids. The V gene's germline CDR1 is SGHRS and CDR2 YFSETQ. Trimming left V 5 bases short and J 4 bases short, with 12 bases between. The CDR3 here is CASSRRPRETQYF. DNA for the CDR3: TGCGCCAGCAGTCGGCGGCCTCGAGAGACCCAGTACTTC.

The chain uses TRBV13 and TRBJ2-4, with 7 bases lining up with TRBD1. Trimming cost V 2 bases and J 6 bases; bases outside gene matches: 4. Germline assignment: CDR1 PRHDT and CDR2 FYEKMQ (reference sequence). The CDR3 runs to 14 residues. The CDR3 DNA is TGTGCCAGCAGCTTAACAGGGGAGTTAAACATTCAGTACTTC. Its protein product is CASSLTGELNIQYF.

The chain uses TRBV6-5 and TRBJ2-1; the match to TRBD2 covers 8 bases. This CDR3 comprises 14 residues. V gave up 8 bases and J gave up 6 bases; unmatched junction bases: 9. Per the germline V gene, CDR1 is MNHEY and CDR2 is SVGAGI. The CDR3 sequence is CASRGSGRGNEQFF. In nucleotides, the CDR3 is TGTGCCAGCCGCGGGAGCGGGAGAGGCAATGAGCAGTTCTTC.

The chain recombines TRBV4-1 with TRBJ1-5; TRBD1 aligns across 7 bases. The length of the CDR3 is 18 residues. Germline V gene data show CDR1 as MGHRA and CDR2 as YSYEKL. V dropped 0 bases and J dropped 0; count of bases not matched to a gene: 8. This CDR3 is CASSQESPGTDSNQPQHF. CDR3 nucleotide sequence: TGCGCCAGCAGCCAAGAATCCCCCGGGACAGATAGCAATCAGCCCCAGCATTTT.

The DNA of the CDR3 is TGTGCCAGCAGCTCCCGGACTAGCGGGAGGGCACAACACGGGGAGCTGTTTTTT. Protein: CASSSRTSGRAQHGELFF. The chain combines TRBV28 with TRBJ2-2; 15 positions match TRBD2. The CDR3 has 18 amino acids. Unmatched junction bases numbered 12, after V lost 6 bases and J lost 7 bases. Germline-derived CDR1 and CDR2 are MDHEN and SYDVKM.

This clone was seen a handful of times. Other DNA sequences in the same sample also yield this CDR3. The chain links TRBV10-3 to TRBJ2-1; TRBD2 matches at 13 bases. The CDR3 is made up of 14 amino acids. Germline V lookup: CDR1 ENHRY, CDR2 SYGVKD. With 9 bases clipped from V and 6 bases from J, the junction kept 5 bases outside the gene matches. In nucleotides, the CDR3 is TGTGCCATGTCACTAGCGGGAGGGGGCAATGAGCAGTTCTTC. Protein sequence: CAMSLAGGGNEQFF.

The rearrangement uses TRBV7-2 and TRBJ1-4; D not certain. Trimming took 1 base from V and 6 from J, leaving 15 bases between them. The CDR3 is made up of 16 amino acids. The germline gives CDR1 SGHTA, CDR2 FQGNSA. The CDR3 spells CASSLGGSVADEKLFF. CDR3 coding DNA: TGTGCCAGCAGCTTAGGTGGTTCGGTGGCGGATGAAAAACTGTTTTTT.

The rearrangement uses TRBV6-1 and TRBJ2-7; the D gene could be TRBD1 or TRBD2 (5 bases each). Germline lookup yields CDR1 MNHNS and CDR2 SASEGT. Trimming removed 7 bases at V and 6 bases at J, with 19 bases between. This CDR3 comprises 14 residues. The CDR3 nucleotides read TGTGCCAGCACCTCAGACGGGGCCTGGGCCGAGCAGTACTTC. It specifies CASTSDGAWAEQYF.

This clone showed up just once. The chain is built from TRBV5-1 and TRBJ2-2; TRBD1 agrees at 9 bases. The trim removed 0 bases at V and 4 bases at J, leaving 1 base unmatched. Looked up from germline, CDR1 is SGHRS and CDR2 is YFSETQ. The CDR3 covers 15 residues. CDR3 residues: CASSLGQGVTGELFF. The DNA for the CDR3 is TGCGCCAGCAGCTTGGGACAGGGGGTCACCGGGGAGCTGTTTTTT. The whole variable domain, filled in from reference TRBV5-1 and TRBJ2-2, reads KAGVTQTPRYLIKTRGQQVTLSCSPISGHRSVSWYQQTPGQGLQFLFEYFSETQRNKGNFPGRFSGRQFSNSRSEMNVSTLELGDSALYLCASSLGQGVTGELFFGEGSRLTVL.

The chain couples TRBV6-5 to TRBJ2-7, with D tentatively TRBD1 or TRBD2 (6 bases each). The germline gives CDR1 MNHEY, CDR2 SVGAGI. V lost 11 bases, J lost 5 bases, and 22 bases lay in between. The CDR3 runs 14 residues. Here the CDR3 DNA reads TGTGCCTCCTCCCCTTGGGGGGCTCGCAACGAGCAGTACTTC. Translating gives CASSPWGARNEQYF.

This clone came up once. This chain uses TRBV5-6 with TRBJ1-2; the match to TRBD1 covers 8 bases. J was trimmed by 4 bases and V by 0 bases; bases with no gene match: 5. The CDR3 spans 15 residues. CDR1 is SGHDT, CDR2 YYEEEE, per germline. This CDR3 reads CASSLGRGRGYGYTF. Written as DNA, the CDR3 is TGTGCCAGCAGCTTGGGCAGGGGGCGCGGCTATGGCTACACCTTC.

The rearrangement joins TRBV19 to TRBJ2-7; D tentatively reads TRBD1 or TRBD2 (5 bases each). V lost 2 bases, J lost 2 bases, and 13 bases lay in between. CDR3 length: 15 amino acids. The germline gives CDR1 LNHDA, CDR2 SQIVND (reference sequence). CDR3 residues: CASSISGRNTYEQYF. The CDR3 DNA follows: TGTGCCAGTAGTATATCGGGACGGAACACCTACGAGCAGTACTTC.

The chain combines TRBV20-1 with TRBJ2-5; D ambiguous. V lost 5 bases and J lost 5, with 9 bases in between. Germline CDR1 reads DFQATT; CDR2 reads SNEGSKA (reference sequence). The CDR3 has 11 amino acids. The CDR3 reads CSALEGETQYF. The CDR3 DNA sequence: TGCAGTGCTCTTGAAGGGGAGACCCAGTACTTC.

J is TRBJ2-5 and V is TRBV7-8; D may be TRBD2 (5 bases). Per the germline V gene, CDR1 is SGHVS and CDR2 is FQNEAQ. This CDR3 region has 18 residues. Trimming took off 4 bases at V and 5 bases at J, with 26 bases between the two ends. The chain's CDR3 is CASSYIAGETGRGETQYF. The CDR3, as DNA: TGTGCCAGCAGCTACATTGCGGGTGAGACCGGAAGAGGCGAGACCCAGTACTTC.

The gene calls are TRBV28 and TRBJ1-4; 7 bases align to TRBD1. Germline values: CDR1 MDHEN, CDR2 SYDVKM. The CDR3 length is 15 residues. The trim removed 2 bases at V and 7 bases at J, leaving 7 bases unmatched. The CDR3 region has the DNA TGTGCCAGCAGTTTAGAGGGGGCGTTGGTTGAAAAACTGTTTTTT. Its translation: CASSLEGALVEKLFF.

The rearrangement uses TRBV19 and TRBJ1-2; weak D call: TRBD1 (5 bases). Trimming shortened V by 6 bases and J by 3 bases, and 14 bases separated the two germline ends. The CDR3 loop spans 14 amino acids. The germline CDR1 and CDR2 sequences are LNHDA and SQIVND (reference sequence). CDR3 bases: TGTGCCAGTAGCCGGGACGGTGCTTACTATGGCTACACCTTC. Translated, it gives CASSRDGAYYGYTF. The variable domain in full, completed from reference TRBV19 and TRBJ1-2, reads DGGITQSPKYLFRKEGQNVTLSCEQNLNHDAMYWYRQDPGQGLRLIYYSQIVNDFQKGDIAEGYSVSREKKESFPLTVTSAQKNPTAFYLCASSRDGAYYGYTFGSGTRLTVV.